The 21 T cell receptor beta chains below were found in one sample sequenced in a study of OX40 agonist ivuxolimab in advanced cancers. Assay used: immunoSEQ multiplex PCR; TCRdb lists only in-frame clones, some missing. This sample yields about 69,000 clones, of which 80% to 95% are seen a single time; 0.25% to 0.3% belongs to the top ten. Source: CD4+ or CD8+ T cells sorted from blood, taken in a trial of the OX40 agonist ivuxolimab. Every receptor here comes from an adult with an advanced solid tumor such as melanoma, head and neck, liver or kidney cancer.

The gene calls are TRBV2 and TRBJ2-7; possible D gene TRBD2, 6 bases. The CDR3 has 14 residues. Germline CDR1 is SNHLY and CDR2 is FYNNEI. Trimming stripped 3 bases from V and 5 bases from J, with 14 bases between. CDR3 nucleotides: TGTGCCAGCAGTGATCCCGGGGGATCTCACGAGCAGTACTTC. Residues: CASSDPGGSHEQYF. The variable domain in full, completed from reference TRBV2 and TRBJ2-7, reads EPEVTQTPSHQVTQMGQEVILRCVPISNHLYFYWYRQILGQKVEFLVSFYNNEISEKSEIFDDQFSVERPDGSNFTLKIRSTKLEDSAMYFCASSDPGGSHEQYFGPGTRLTVT.

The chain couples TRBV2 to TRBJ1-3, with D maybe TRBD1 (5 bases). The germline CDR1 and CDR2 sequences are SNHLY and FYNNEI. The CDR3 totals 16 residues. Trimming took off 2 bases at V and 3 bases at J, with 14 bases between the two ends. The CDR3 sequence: CASSETPVRVGNTIYF. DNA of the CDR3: TGTGCCAGCAGTGAAACCCCGGTCAGGGTTGGAAACACCATATATTTT.

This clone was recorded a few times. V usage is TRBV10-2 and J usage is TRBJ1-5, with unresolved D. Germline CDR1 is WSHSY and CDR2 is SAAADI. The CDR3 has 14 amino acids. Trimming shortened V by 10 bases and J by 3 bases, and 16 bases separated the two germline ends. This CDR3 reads CATRPRETNQPQHF. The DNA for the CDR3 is TGCGCCACCAGGCCACGGGAGACCAATCAGCCCCAGCATTTT.

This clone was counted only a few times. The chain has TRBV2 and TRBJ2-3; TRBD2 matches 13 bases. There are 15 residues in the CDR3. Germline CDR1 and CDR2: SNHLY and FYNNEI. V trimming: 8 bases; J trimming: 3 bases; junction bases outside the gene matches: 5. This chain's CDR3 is CASRGGLAGTDTQYF. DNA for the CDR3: TGTGCCAGCCGGGGGGGACTAGCGGGGACAGATACGCAGTATTTT.

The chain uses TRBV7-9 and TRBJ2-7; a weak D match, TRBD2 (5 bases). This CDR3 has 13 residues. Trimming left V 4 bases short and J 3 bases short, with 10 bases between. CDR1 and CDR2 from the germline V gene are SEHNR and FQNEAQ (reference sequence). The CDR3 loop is CASSWEMNYEQYF. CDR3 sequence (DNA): TGTGCCAGCAGCTGGGAGATGAACTACGAGCAGTACTTC.

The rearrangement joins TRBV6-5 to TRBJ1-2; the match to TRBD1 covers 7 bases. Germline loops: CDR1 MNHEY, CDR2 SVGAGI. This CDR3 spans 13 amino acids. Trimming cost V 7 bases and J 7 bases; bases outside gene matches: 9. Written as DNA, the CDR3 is TGTGCCAGCAATAAAGGAAACAGGGGTGGCTACACCTTC. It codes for CASNKGNRGGYTF.

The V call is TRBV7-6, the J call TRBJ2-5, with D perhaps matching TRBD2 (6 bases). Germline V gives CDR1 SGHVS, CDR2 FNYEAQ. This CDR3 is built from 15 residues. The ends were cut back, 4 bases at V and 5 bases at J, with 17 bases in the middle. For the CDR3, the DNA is TGTGCCAGCAGCTCCTTGAGGGCTGGGGGGGAGACCCAGTACTTC. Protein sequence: CASSSLRAGGETQYF.

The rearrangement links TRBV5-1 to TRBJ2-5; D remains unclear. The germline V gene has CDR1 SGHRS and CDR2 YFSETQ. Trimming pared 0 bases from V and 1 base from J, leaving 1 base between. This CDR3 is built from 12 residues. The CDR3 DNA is TGCGCCAGCAGCTTGGCCCAAGAGACCCAGTACTTC. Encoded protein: CASSLAQETQYF.

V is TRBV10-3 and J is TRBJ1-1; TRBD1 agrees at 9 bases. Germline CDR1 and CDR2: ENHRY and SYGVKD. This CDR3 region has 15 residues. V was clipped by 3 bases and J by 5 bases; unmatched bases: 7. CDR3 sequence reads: CAISELGTGITEAFF. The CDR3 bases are TGTGCCATCAGTGAATTAGGGACAGGGATTACTGAAGCTTTCTTT.

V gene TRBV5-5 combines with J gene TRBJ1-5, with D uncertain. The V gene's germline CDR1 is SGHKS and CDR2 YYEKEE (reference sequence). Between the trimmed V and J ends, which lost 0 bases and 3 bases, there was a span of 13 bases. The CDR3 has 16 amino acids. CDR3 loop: CASSLAPDSLNQPQHF. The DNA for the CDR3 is TGTGCCAGCAGCTTGGCCCCGGACTCTCTCAATCAGCCCCAGCATTTT. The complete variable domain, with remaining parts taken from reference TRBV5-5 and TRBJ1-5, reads DAGVTQSPTHLIKTRGQQVTLRCSPISGHKSVSWYQQVLGQGPQFIFQYYEKEERGRGNFPDRFSARQFPNYSSELNVNALLLGDSALYLCASSLAPDSLNQPQHFGDGTRLSIL.

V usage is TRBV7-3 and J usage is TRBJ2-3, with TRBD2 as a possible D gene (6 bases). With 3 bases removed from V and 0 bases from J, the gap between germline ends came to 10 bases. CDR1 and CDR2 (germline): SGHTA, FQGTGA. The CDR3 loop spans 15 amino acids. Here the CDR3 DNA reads TGTGCCAGCAGCTTGCTTAGCGGAAGCACAGATACGCAGTATTTT. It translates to CASSLLSGSTDTQYF.

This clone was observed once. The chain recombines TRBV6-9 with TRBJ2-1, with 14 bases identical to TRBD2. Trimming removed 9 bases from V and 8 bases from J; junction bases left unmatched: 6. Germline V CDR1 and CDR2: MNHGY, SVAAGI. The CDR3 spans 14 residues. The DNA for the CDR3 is TGTGCCAGGGGGACTAGCGGGAGCGATTATGAGCAGTTCTTC. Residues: CARGTSGSDYEQFF.

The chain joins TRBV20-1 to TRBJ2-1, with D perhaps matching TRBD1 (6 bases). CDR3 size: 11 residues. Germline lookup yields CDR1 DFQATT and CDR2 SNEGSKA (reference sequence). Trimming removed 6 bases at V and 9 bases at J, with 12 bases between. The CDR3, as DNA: TGCAGTGCCAACAGGGCTAGTGAGCAGTTCTTC. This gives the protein CSANRASEQFF.

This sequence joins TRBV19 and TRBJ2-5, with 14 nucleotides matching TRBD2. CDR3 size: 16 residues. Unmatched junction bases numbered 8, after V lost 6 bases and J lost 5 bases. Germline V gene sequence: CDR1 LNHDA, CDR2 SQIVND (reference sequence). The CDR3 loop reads CASRPRGTSGSETQYF. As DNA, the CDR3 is TGTGCCAGTAGACCAAGGGGGACTAGCGGGAGTGAGACCCAGTACTTC.

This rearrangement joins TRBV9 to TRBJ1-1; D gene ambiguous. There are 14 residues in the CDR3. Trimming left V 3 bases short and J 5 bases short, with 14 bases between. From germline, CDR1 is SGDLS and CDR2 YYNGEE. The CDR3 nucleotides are TGTGCCAGCAGCGCCCACCCCCGGAGAACTGAAGCTTTCTTT. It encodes CASSAHPRRTEAFF.

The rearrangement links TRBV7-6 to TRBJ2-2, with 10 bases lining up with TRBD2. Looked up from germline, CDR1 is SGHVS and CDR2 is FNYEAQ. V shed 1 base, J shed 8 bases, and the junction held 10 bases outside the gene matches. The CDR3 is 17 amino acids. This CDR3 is CASSLGSTLAGAGELFF. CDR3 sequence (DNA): TGTGCCAGCAGCTTAGGATCGACTCTAGCGGGAGCTGGGGAGCTGTTTTTT.

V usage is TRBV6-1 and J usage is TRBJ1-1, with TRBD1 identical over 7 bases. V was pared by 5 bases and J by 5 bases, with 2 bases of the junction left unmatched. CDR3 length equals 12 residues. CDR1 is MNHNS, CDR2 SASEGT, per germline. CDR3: CASSHRGTEAFF. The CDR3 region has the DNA TGTGCCAGCAGTCACAGGGGAACTGAAGCTTTCTTT.

This CDR3 is CASSMRDREQYF. CDR3 DNA sequence: TGTGCCAGTAGTATGAGGGACAGAGAGCAGTACTTC. This chain links TRBV19 with TRBJ2-5; the match to TRBD1 covers 7 bases. The germline gives CDR1 LNHDA, CDR2 SQIVND (reference sequence). This CDR3 region has 12 residues. J lost 11 bases, V lost 3 bases, and 6 bases had no gene match. The entire variable domain, with the rest obtained from reference TRBV19 and TRBJ2-5, is as follows: DGGITQSPKYLFRKEGQNVTLSCEQNLNHDAMYWYRQDPGQGLRLIYYSQIVNDFQKGDIAEGYSVSREKKESFPLTVTSAQKNPTAFYLCASSMRDREQYFGPGTRLLVL.

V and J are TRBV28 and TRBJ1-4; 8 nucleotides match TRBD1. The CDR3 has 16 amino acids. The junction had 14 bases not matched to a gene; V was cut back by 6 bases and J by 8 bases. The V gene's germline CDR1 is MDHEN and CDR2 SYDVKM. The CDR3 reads CASSTYWTGQREKLFF. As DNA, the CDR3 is TGTGCCAGCAGCACATACTGGACAGGGCAAAGAGAAAAACTGTTTTTT.

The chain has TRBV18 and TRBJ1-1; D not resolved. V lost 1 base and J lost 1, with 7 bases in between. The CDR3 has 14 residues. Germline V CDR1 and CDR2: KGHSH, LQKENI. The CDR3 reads CASSPQGKNTEAFF. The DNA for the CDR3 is TGTGCCAGCTCACCACAAGGGAAGAACACTGAAGCTTTCTTT. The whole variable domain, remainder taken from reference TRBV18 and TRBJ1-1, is NAGVMQNPRHLVRRRGQEARLRCSPMKGHSHVYWYRQLPEEGLKFMVYLQKENIIDESGMPKERFSAEFPKEGPSILRIQQVVRGDSAAYFCASSPQGKNTEAFFGQGTRLTVV.

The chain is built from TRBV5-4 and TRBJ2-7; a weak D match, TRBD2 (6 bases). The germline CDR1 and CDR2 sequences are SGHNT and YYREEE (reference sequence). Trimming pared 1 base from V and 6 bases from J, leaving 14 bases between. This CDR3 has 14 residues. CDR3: CASSLRPGAGEQYF. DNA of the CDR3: TGTGCCAGCAGCTTGCGTCCGGGAGCGGGCGAGCAGTACTTC.